A single sample gave rise to the 10 T cell receptor beta chains below, sequenced in a study of blood T cell repertoires in COVID-19. Assay used: immunoSEQ multiplex PCR; TCRdb lists only in-frame clones, some missing. The sample yields around 260,000 clones, 70% to 90% seen once. The sequenced sample consisted of peripheral blood. The receptors derive from a man aged 18 to 30 with active or convalescent COVID-19.

The chain carries TRBV2 and TRBJ1-6; 10 bases are shared with TRBD1. In germline, CDR1 is SNHLY, CDR2 FYNNEI. V lost 8 bases to trimming and J lost 7 bases; unmatched junction nucleotides: 8. This CDR3 spans 15 amino acids. The CDR3 here is CASRIRDRGNSPLHF. Written as DNA, the CDR3 is TGTGCCAGCCGAATACGGGACAGGGGAAATTCACCCCTCCACTTT.

The chain joins TRBV19 to TRBJ1-5; D gene ambiguous. The CDR3 spans 14 residues. The V gene's germline CDR1 is LNHDA and CDR2 SQIVND (reference sequence). Trimming pared 7 bases from V and 4 bases from J, leaving 14 bases between. CDR3 in amino acids: CASKWSAGNQPQHF. The CDR3 nucleotides read TGTGCCAGTAAGTGGAGTGCGGGGAATCAGCCCCAGCATTTT.

On this clone: The junction shows a germline mismatch at one end, possibly a read error. The genes are TRBV11-2 and TRBJ2-4, with D perhaps TRBD2 (5 bases). CDR1 and CDR2 (germline): SGHAT, FQNNGV. The CDR3 covers 15 residues. CDR3 nucleotides: TGTGCCAGCAGCCCGGGGAAGGGTACAGTTACGGATAGGATCTTC. Amino acids: CASSPGKGTVTDRIF.

The gene calls are TRBV7-9 and TRBJ1-4, with D unresolved. The V end lost 5 bases, the J end lost 0 bases, and 7 bases lay between the germline ends. The germline V gene has CDR1 SEHNR and CDR2 FQNEAQ (reference sequence). CDR3 size: 14 residues. CDR3 bases: TGTGCCAGCAGCCCAACAACAACTAATGAAAAACTGTTTTTT. This encodes CASSPTTTNEKLFF.

The chain combines TRBV28 with TRBJ1-4; 11 positions agree with TRBD1. With V trimmed by 5 bases and J by 5 bases, 10 bases remained unmatched. The CDR3 is 17 amino acids. Germline V CDR1 and CDR2: MDHEN, SYDVKM. The CDR3 sequence is CASSPGDRGGLNEKLFF. The CDR3 DNA sequence: TGTGCCAGCAGTCCAGGGGACAGGGGGGGTCTAAATGAAAAACTGTTTTTT.

This clone was observed a few times. This chain links TRBV10-3 with TRBJ1-5, with TRBD1 matching over 8 bases. Germline V gene sequence: CDR1 ENHRY, CDR2 SYGVKD. The CDR3 spans 14 residues. V gave up 6 bases and J gave up 2 bases; unmatched junction bases: 3. Here the CDR3 DNA reads TGTGCCATCAGACCGGGACAGGGCAATCAGCCCCAGCATTTT. It translates to CAIRPGQGNQPQHF.

The genes are TRBV12-1 and TRBJ2-3; the table assigns TRBD2, which was not confirmed against the DNA. TRBV12-1 is deemed a pseudogene. The CDR3 is made up of 19 amino acids. CDR3: CASSSQLGLLAGDTDTQYF. For the CDR3, the DNA is TGTGCCAGCAGCTCCCAACTGGGTTTGCTAGCGGGGGACACAGATACGCAGTATTTT.

This chain uses TRBV12-3 or TRBV12-4 with TRBJ2-3; D unresolved. The V and J ends lost 6 bases and 5 bases respectively, with 6 bases between them. The CDR3 runs 11 residues. The CDR3 loop reads CASSYGDTQYF. The CDR3 bases are TGTGCCAGCAGCTATGGAGATACGCAGTATTTT.

J is TRBJ1-2 and V is TRBV4-3; no clear D. V lost 3 bases and J 2 bases, leaving 16 bases between the germline ends. CDR3 length equals 16 residues. The germline V gene has CDR1 LGHNA and CDR2 YSLEER. CDR3 region: CASSQLLGSSNYGYTF. The CDR3 region has the DNA TGCGCCAGCAGCCAGCTACTTGGGAGCAGCAACTATGGCTACACCTTC.

CDR3 sequence reads: CASSLGPPGEAFF. The CDR3 DNA reads as TGTGCCAGCAGCTTAGGGCCCCCGGGGGAAGCTTTCTTT. V gene TRBV7-2 combines with J gene TRBJ1-1; D gene unclear. V was trimmed by 1 base and J by 8 bases, leaving 11 bases between them. The CDR3 spans 13 residues. Germline lookup yields CDR1 SGHTA and CDR2 FQGNSA. Full variable domain (rest looked up from reference TRBV7-2 and TRBJ1-1): GAGVSQSPSNKVTEKGKDVELRCDPISGHTALYWYRQSLGQGLEFLIYFQGNSAPDKSGLPSDRFSAERTGGSVSTLTIQRTQQEDSAVYLCASSLGPPGEAFFGQGTRLTVV.